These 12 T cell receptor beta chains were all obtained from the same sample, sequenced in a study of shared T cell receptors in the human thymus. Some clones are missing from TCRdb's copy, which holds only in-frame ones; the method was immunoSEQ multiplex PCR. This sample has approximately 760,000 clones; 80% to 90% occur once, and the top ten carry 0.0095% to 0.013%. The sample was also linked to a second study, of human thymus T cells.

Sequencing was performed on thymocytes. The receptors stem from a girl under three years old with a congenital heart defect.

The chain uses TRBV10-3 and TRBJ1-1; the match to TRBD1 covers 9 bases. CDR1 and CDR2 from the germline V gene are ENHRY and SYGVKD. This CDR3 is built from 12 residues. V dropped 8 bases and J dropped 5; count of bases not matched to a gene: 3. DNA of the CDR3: TGTGCCATCGGGACAGGGAGGACTGAAGCTTTCTTT. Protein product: CAIGTGRTEAFF.

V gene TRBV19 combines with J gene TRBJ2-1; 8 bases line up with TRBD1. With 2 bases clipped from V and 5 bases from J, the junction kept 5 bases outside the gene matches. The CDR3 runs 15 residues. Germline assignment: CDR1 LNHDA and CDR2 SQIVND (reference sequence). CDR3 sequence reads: CASSIRDRLNNEQFF. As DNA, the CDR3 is TGTGCCAGTAGTATACGGGACAGGCTTAACAATGAGCAGTTCTTC.

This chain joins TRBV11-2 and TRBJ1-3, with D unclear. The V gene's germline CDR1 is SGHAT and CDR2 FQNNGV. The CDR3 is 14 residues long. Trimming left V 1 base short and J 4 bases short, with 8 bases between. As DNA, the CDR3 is TGTGCCAGCAGCTTAGGCGTTTGCGGAAACACCATATATTTT. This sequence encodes CASSLGVCGNTIYF.

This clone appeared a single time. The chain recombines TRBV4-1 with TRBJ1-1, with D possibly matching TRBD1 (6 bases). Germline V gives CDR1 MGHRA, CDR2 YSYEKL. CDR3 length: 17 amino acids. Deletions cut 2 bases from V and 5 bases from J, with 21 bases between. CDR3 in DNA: TGCGCCAGCAGCCAATTGTTGTCAGGGGCGCGAAGGACTGAAGCTTTCTTT. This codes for CASSQLLSGARRTEAFF.

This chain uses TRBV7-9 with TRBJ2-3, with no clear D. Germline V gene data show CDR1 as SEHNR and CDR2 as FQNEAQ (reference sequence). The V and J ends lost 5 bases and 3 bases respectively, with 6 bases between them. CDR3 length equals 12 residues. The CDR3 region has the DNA TGTGCCAGCAGCGGGCAGACAGATACGCAGTATTTT. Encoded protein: CASSGQTDTQYF.

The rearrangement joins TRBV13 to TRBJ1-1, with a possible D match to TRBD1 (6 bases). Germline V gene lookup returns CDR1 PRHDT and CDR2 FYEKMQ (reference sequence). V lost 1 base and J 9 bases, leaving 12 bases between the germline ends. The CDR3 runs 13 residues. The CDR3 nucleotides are TGTGCCAGCAGCTTAGCTGGGGGCGAGAAAGCTTTCTTT. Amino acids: CASSLAGGEKAFF.

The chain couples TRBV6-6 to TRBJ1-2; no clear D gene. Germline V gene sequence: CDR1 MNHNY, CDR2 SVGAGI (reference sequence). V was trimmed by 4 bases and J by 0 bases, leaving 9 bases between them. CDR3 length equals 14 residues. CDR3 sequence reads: CASSFRMTNYGYTF. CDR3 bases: TGTGCCAGCAGTTTTAGAATGACTAACTATGGCTACACCTTC.

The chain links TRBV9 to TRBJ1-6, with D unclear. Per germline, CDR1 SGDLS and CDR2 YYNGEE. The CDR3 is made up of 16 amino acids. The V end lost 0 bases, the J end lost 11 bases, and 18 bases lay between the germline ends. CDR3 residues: CASSVEGGPPRAPLHF. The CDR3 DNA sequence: TGTGCCAGCAGCGTAGAGGGAGGACCCCCGAGGGCACCCCTCCACTTT.

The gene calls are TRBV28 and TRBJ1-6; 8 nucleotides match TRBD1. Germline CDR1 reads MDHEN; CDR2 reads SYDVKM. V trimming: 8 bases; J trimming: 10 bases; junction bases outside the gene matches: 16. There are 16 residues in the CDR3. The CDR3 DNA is TGTGCCAGCCGTCAACCGGACAGGGCGGTCGGGTCACCCCTCCACTTT. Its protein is CASRQPDRAVGSPLHF.

This chain's CDR3 is CASSFQPGQGAYEQYF. The CDR3 region has the DNA TGTGCCAGCAGTTTCCAACCGGGACAGGGGGCCTACGAGCAGTACTTC. The genes are TRBV27 and TRBJ2-7, with 11 positions matching TRBD1. J gave up 2 bases and V 3 bases, and 6 bases lay outside the gene matches. The CDR3 loop spans 16 amino acids. Per germline, CDR1 MNHEY and CDR2 SMNVEV (reference sequence).

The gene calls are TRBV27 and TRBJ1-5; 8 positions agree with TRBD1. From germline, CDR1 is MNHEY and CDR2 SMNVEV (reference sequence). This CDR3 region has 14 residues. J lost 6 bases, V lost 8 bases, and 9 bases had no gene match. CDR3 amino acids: CASGRDRISQPQHF. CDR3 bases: TGTGCCAGCGGCCGGGACAGGATATCTCAGCCCCAGCATTTT.

CDR3 in DNA: TGCGCCAGCAGCCAACAGAGAGAGGGGGACTATGGCTACACCTTC. Encoded protein: CASSQQREGDYGYTF. J is TRBJ1-2 and V is TRBV4-3; D may be TRBD1 (6 bases). The CDR3 is made up of 15 amino acids. V gave up 2 bases and J gave up 3 bases, with 13 bases separating them. Germline V lookup: CDR1 LGHNA, CDR2 YSLEER.